This T cell receptor beta chain was retrieved from a study of blood T cell repertoires in COVID-19. Study-level information: Sites in the United States, Italy and Spain provided acute and convalescent COVID-19 samples. Sources were T cells, B-cell-depleted T cells, or PBMCs; the material itself was cDNA or gDNA.

Some clones are missing from TCRdb's copy, which holds only in-frame ones; the method was immunoSEQ multiplex PCR. This table has just over 90,000 clones, about 90% appearing once. CDR1 and CDR2 (germline): MNHNY, SVGAGI (reference sequence). With 5 bases removed from V and 8 bases from J, the gap between germline ends came to 9 bases. The CDR3 runs to 11 residues. This receptor was identified in a human donor with active COVID-19. The donor label of this sample is uncertain. The sequencing input was peripheral blood. The chain couples TRBV6-6 to TRBJ1-1; D call uncertain. CDR3: CASSPGIEAFF. CDR3 nucleotide sequence: TGTGCCAGCAGTCCCGGGATAGAAGCTTTCTTT.